A selection of T cell receptor beta chains follows, all from one sample in a study of T cells after yellow fever vaccination. TCRdb used MiXCR to reprocess the 5' RACE reads, holding one entry per CDR3 protein. The data hold about 370,000 distinct CDR3 sequences, with about 9.9% observed a single time. The material sequenced was PBMCs, taken on the day of the first yellow fever vaccination. Every receptor here comes from a man between 18 and 29 years old who received the YFV17D yellow fever vaccine. Each CDR3 is given with its conserved first and last residue. The D gene is left open where the match is weak. Clone sizes are given selectively: once, few, many, or a class where the clone is expanded.

TRBJ2-1	NA	few	TRBV3-1	CASSHGRGYSYNEQFF	TGTGCCAGCAGCCACGGACGGGGGTACTCCTACAATGAGCAGTTCTTC
TRBJ1-2	NA	many	TRBV3-1	CASSQQGSYGYTF	TGTGCCAGCAGTCAGCAGGGAAGCTATGGCTACACCTTC
TRBJ2-3	TRBD1	NA	TRBV5-1	CASSSPGTGDSRGVTQYF	TGCGCCAGCAGCTCGCCAGGGACAGGTGATTCAAGGGGTGTTACGCAGTATTTT
TRBJ2-3	TRBD2	NA	TRBV7-2	CASSFPTSGGISDTQYF	TGTGCCAGCAGCTTCCCGACTAGCGGGGGTATCTCAGATACGCAGTATTTT
TRBJ2-3	TRBD2	many	TRBV20-1	CSATPSGGAADTQYF	TGCAGTGCTACGCCTAGCGGGGGGGCCGCAGATACGCAGTATTTT
TRBJ2-3	TRBD2	few	TRBV4-1	CASSQVGAGDTQYF	TGCGCCAGCAGCCAAGTCGGAGCGGGGGATACGCAGTATTTT
TRBJ1-1	TRBD1	NA	TRBV4-3	CASSGRGDTEAFF	TGCGCCAGCAGCGGCAGGGGGGACACTGAAGCTTTCTTT
TRBJ2-3	NA	few	TRBV5-1	CASSQTGNTDTQYF	TGCGCCAGCAGCCAGACTGGCAACACAGATACGCAGTATTTT
TRBJ1-2	TRBD1	few	TRBV19	CASSIRTGNGYTF	TGTGCCAGTAGTATACGGACAGGGAATGGCTACACCTTC
TRBJ1-1	TRBD1	few	TRBV20-1	CSARDGDRDEAFF	TGCAGTGCTAGAGATGGGGACAGGGACGAAGCTTTCTTT